Listed here are 23 T cell receptor beta chains from one sample, sequenced in a study of cytomegalovirus exposure and HLA in healthy donors. Amplification used 60 Vbeta primers and 13 Jbeta primers. Measured with immunoSEQ multiplex PCR; TCRdb has only the in-frame clones, and not every one. The table for this sample gives fewer than 130,000 clones. Sequenced input: PBMCs. The receptors here all came from a man aged 50-59 years in good health and CMV-seronegative.

CDR3 DNA sequence: TGCGCCAGCAGCCTAAGGACAGGGTCGAACACTGAAGCTTTCTTT. This translates into CASSLRTGSNTEAFF. J is TRBJ1-1 and V is TRBV4-1; 8 bases agree with TRBD1. Germline trimming cut 4 bases from V and 1 base from J; bases unmatched to any gene: 5. The CDR3 totals 15 residues. The V gene's germline CDR1 is MGHRA and CDR2 YSYEKL.

The rearrangement uses TRBV19 and TRBJ2-3, with 9 bases matching TRBD1. The germline V gene encodes CDR1 LNHDA and CDR2 SQIVND (reference sequence). CDR3 length: 14 residues. Germline trimming cut 7 bases from V and 5 bases from J; bases unmatched to any gene: 7. The CDR3 reads CASTGTGMRDTQYF. Here the CDR3 DNA reads TGTGCCAGTACAGGGACAGGGATGAGAGATACGCAGTATTTT. The entire variable domain, with the rest obtained from reference TRBV19 and TRBJ2-3, is as follows: DGGITQSPKYLFRKEGQNVTLSCEQNLNHDAMYWYRQDPGQGLRLIYYSQIVNDFQKGDIAEGYSVSREKKESFPLTVTSAQKNPTAFYLCASTGTGMRDTQYFGPGTRLTVL.

This sequence joins TRBV19 and TRBJ1-2; 9 bases match TRBD1. J was trimmed by 8 bases and V by 6 bases; bases with no gene match: 7. Germline V gene sequence: CDR1 LNHDA, CDR2 SQIVND (reference sequence). The CDR3 has 13 amino acids. The CDR3 nucleotides read TGTGCCAGTAGACAGGACAGGGGCGAGGGCTACACCTTC. Translation gives CASRQDRGEGYTF.

The chain joins TRBV2 to TRBJ2-7; 7 bases map to TRBD1. Looked up from germline, CDR1 is SNHLY and CDR2 is FYNNEI. Losses at the gene ends were 3 bases for V and 3 bases for J; bases not matched to a gene: 8. This CDR3 has 15 amino acids. The CDR3, as DNA: TGTGCCAGCAGTGAGGAAGGGGGCGTAGGCTACGAGCAGTACTTC. It yields the protein CASSEEGGVGYEQYF.

The chain is built from TRBV7-6 and TRBJ1-3; D not resolved. The CDR3 length is 15 residues. Trimming took off 5 bases at V and 0 bases at J, with 11 bases between the two ends. Germline V gives CDR1 SGHVS, CDR2 FNYEAQ. The CDR3: CASSARVNSGNTIYF. DNA of the CDR3: TGTGCCAGCAGCGCCCGCGTCAACTCTGGAAACACCATATATTTT.

This rearrangement joins TRBV19 to TRBJ2-1; possibly TRBD2 for D (5 bases). V was clipped by 7 bases and J by 4 bases, with 20 bases between them. The germline V gene has CDR1 LNHDA and CDR2 SQIVND (reference sequence). This CDR3 is 16 amino acids long. The CDR3 nucleotides read TGTGCCAGTACCGTAAGGGCGGGTGGGCCATACAATGAGCAGTTCTTC. This codes for CASTVRAGGPYNEQFF. The variable domain in full, completed from reference TRBV19 and TRBJ2-1, reads DGGITQSPKYLFRKEGQNVTLSCEQNLNHDAMYWYRQDPGQGLRLIYYSQIVNDFQKGDIAEGYSVSREKKESFPLTVTSAQKNPTAFYLCASTVRAGGPYNEQFFGPGTRLTVL.

The rearrangement joins TRBV10-2 to TRBJ1-3; D not resolved. CDR3 length: 14 residues. Per germline, CDR1 WSHSY and CDR2 SAAADI. Trimming shortened V by 7 bases and J by 4 bases, and 14 bases separated the two germline ends. For the CDR3, the DNA is TGCGCCAGCATCCCCGGAGGGCCCGGAAACACCATATATTTT. It is translated as CASIPGGPGNTIYF.

As concerns this clone: The sample carries other DNA sequences with the same CDR3. The gene calls are TRBV29-1 and TRBJ2-5; D possibly corresponds to TRBD2 (5 bases). Germline assignment: CDR1 SQVTM and CDR2 ANQGSEA. V shed 6 bases and J shed 2 bases, with 10 bases lying between them. This CDR3 contains 12 residues. CDR3 sequence: CSVARGQETQYF. CDR3 sequence (DNA): TGCAGCGTAGCCCGGGGACAAGAGACCCAGTACTTC.

The chain has TRBV7-9 and TRBJ1-2; TRBD1 matches at 9 bases. The J segment lost 5 bases and the V segment lost 4 bases, leaving 5 bases of the junction unmatched. This CDR3 spans 14 amino acids. The germline V gene has CDR1 SEHNR and CDR2 FQNEAQ (reference sequence). The CDR3 DNA is TGTGCCAGCAGCTCTCCGGGACAGGGATATGGCTACACCTTC. Amino acids: CASSSPGQGYGYTF.

The rearrangement uses TRBV19 and TRBJ2-7, with D maybe TRBD2 (6 bases). The CDR3 has 18 amino acids. Trimming stripped 10 bases from V and 3 bases from J, with 31 bases between. Germline loops: CDR1 LNHDA, CDR2 SQIVND (reference sequence). This CDR3 is CATVGRRPEAGTNYEQYF. In nucleotides, the CDR3 is TGTGCCACCGTCGGGCGTCGACCGGAGGCGGGAACCAACTACGAGCAGTACTTC.

The chain has TRBV15 and TRBJ1-3, with D possibly TRBD1 on 6 matching bases. Germline-derived CDR1 and CDR2 are LNHNV and YYDKDF (reference sequence). The CDR3 sequence is 14 residues long. V was shortened by 4 bases and J by 3 bases, with 10 bases between the two germline ends. The CDR3 loop is CATSKGVNGNTIYF. The CDR3 region has the DNA TGTGCCACCAGCAAGGGGGTGAATGGAAACACCATATATTTT.

Turning to this clone: The junction differs from germline at one of its ends, possibly a read error. This rearrangement joins TRBV19 to TRBJ1-2, with a possible D match to TRBD1 (5 bases). The germline CDR1 and CDR2 sequences are LNHDA and SQIVND (reference sequence). The CDR3 totals 10 residues. The CDR3 bases are TGTGCCAGCAAGGGGAGGGACGCCAAATTC. It specifies CASKGRDAKF.

Remarks on this clone: Germline and junction disagree at one end, which may indicate a read error. This rearrangement joins TRBV7-9 to TRBJ1-3; TRBD1 might be the D (6 bases). The CDR3 runs to 15 residues. Looked up from germline, CDR1 is SEHNR and CDR2 is FQNEAQ (reference sequence). The chain's CDR3 is CASSHTTGSVNTIYF. The CDR3 DNA reads as TGTGCCAGCAGCCATACCACAGGGTCTGTAAACACCATATATTTT.

The genes are TRBV25-1 and TRBJ1-4; D is possibly TRBD1 (5 bases). Between the trimmed V and J ends, which lost 3 bases and 5 bases, there was a span of 13 bases. The CDR3 sequence is 15 residues long. CDR1 and CDR2 from the germline V gene are MGHDK and SYGVNS. CDR3 region: CASSDPGLPNEKLFF. For the CDR3, the DNA is TGTGCCAGCAGTGACCCGGGACTGCCGAATGAAAAACTGTTTTTT.

This chain uses TRBV30 with TRBJ1-1; D unclear. Trimming took 3 bases from V and 0 from J, leaving 11 bases between them. The CDR3 is made up of 14 amino acids. CDR1 and CDR2 from the germline V gene are GTSNPN and SVGIG (reference sequence). CDR3 region: CAWSPEVMNTEAFF. In nucleotides, the CDR3 is TGTGCCTGGAGCCCAGAGGTCATGAACACTGAAGCTTTCTTT.

The chain carries TRBV12-2 and TRBJ2-1; TRBD2 is taken as the D call from the table, unchecked against the DNA. TRBV12-2 is recorded as a pseudogene. The CDR3 loop spans 16 amino acids. CDR3 in DNA: TGTGCAAGTCGCTTAGCCCCGGGACTAGCGCGGGGTGAGCAGTTCTTC. It codes for CASRLAPGLARGEQFF.

V and J are TRBV19 and TRBJ2-3; D gene uncertain. CDR3 length: 13 residues. Trimming removed 1 base from V and 4 bases from J, with 6 bases in between. Germline V gene lookup returns CDR1 LNHDA and CDR2 SQIVND (reference sequence). The CDR3 sequence is CASSIVSSDTQYF. The CDR3 DNA reads TGTGCCAGTAGTATAGTGAGTTCAGATACGCAGTATTTT.

J is TRBJ1-1 and V is TRBV2; D possibly corresponds to TRBD1 (5 bases). V lost 6 bases, J lost 2 bases, and 16 bases lay in between. The CDR3 spans 15 residues. Germline V gives CDR1 SNHLY, CDR2 FYNNEI. CDR3 region: CASRRDWQLNTEAFF. CDR3 in DNA: TGTGCCAGCAGGAGGGACTGGCAGTTAAACACTGAAGCTTTCTTT. Based on the CDR3 plus reference TRBV2 and TRBJ1-1, the full variable domain is EPEVTQTPSHQVTQMGQEVILRCVPISNHLYFYWYRQILGQKVEFLVSFYNNEISEKSEIFDDQFSVERPDGSNFTLKIRSTKLEDSAMYFCASRRDWQLNTEAFFGQGTRLTVV.

The chain is built from TRBV30 and TRBJ2-1, with TRBD1 identical over 10 bases. Germline V gene sequence: CDR1 GTSNPN, CDR2 SVGIG (reference sequence). Trimming cost V 5 bases and J 9 bases; bases outside gene matches: 10. The CDR3 totals 14 residues. The CDR3, as DNA: TGTGCCTGGGGGGACAGGGGTCCCCTTGGTGAGCAGTTCTTC. It specifies CAWGDRGPLGEQFF.

The chain uses TRBV6-5 and TRBJ2-1, with D perhaps matching TRBD1 (5 bases). The CDR3 spans 14 residues. V was shortened by 6 bases and J by 0 bases, with 9 bases between the two germline ends. From germline, CDR1 is MNHEY and CDR2 SVGAGI. CDR3 sequence reads: CASRRGLSYNEQFF. CDR3 DNA sequence: TGTGCCAGCAGAAGGGGTCTCTCCTACAATGAGCAGTTCTTC.

This CDR3 is CSVGGNGGEQYF. CDR3 coding DNA: TGCAGCGTTGGTGGGAACGGGGGCGAGCAGTACTTC. This chain joins TRBV29-1 and TRBJ2-7; maybe TRBD2 (6 bases). Trimming shortened V by 4 bases and J by 6 bases, and 13 bases separated the two germline ends. In germline, CDR1 is SQVTM, CDR2 ANQGSEA. This CDR3 comprises 12 residues.

V usage is TRBV5-1 and J usage is TRBJ2-5; maybe TRBD1 (5 bases). The germline V gene has CDR1 SGHRS and CDR2 YFSETQ. Deletions cut 4 bases from V and 2 bases from J, with 9 bases between. CDR3 length: 13 amino acids. Written as DNA, the CDR3 is TGCGCCAGCAGCCCCGGACAACAAGAGACCCAGTACTTC. Protein product: CASSPGQQETQYF. The variable domain in full, completed from reference TRBV5-1 and TRBJ2-5, reads KAGVTQTPRYLIKTRGQQVTLSCSPISGHRSVSWYQQTPGQGLQFLFEYFSETQRNKGNFPGRFSGRQFSNSRSEMNVSTLELGDSALYLCASSPGQQETQYFGPGTRLLVL.

The J gene is TRBJ1-1, the V gene TRBV7-2; possible D gene TRBD1, 5 bases. Germline values: CDR1 SGHTA, CDR2 FQGNSA. V was clipped by 4 bases and J by 1 base, with 7 bases between them. The CDR3 extends over 13 amino acids. The CDR3 spells CASSSTGNTEAFF. The CDR3 DNA reads TGTGCCAGCAGCTCAACAGGGAACACTGAAGCTTTCTTT. The full variable domain, completed using reference TRBV7-2 and TRBJ1-1, is GAGVSQSPSNKVTEKGKDVELRCDPISGHTALYWYRQSLGQGLEFLIYFQGNSAPDKSGLPSDRFSAERTGGSVSTLTIQRTQQEDSAVYLCASSSTGNTEAFFGQGTRLTVV.